This TCR beta chain was recorded in a study of T cell responses to AZD1222 COVID-19 vaccine. Study-wide findings and caveats: Dominant CD4 TCR responses targeted spike regions 160-218 and 743-854. After the peak T cell response, and only then, were repertoires sampled. In a largely white British group with more females than males, clonal diversity was possibly underestimated. Spike-specific TCR breadth and depth went up after people got two AZD1222 doses.

For this clone: Antigen unknown.

TCRdb's table, derived via immunoSEQ multiplex PCR, lists solely in-frame clones and lacks some. The data hold about 160,000 clones, with about 91% observed a single time. The germline V and J ends were trimmed by 4 bases and 0 bases, with 14 bases remaining between them. Germline V gene data show CDR1 as SGHNT and CDR2 as YYREEE (reference sequence). CDR3 length: 16 residues. The chain has TRBV5-4 and TRBJ1-3; D possibly corresponds to TRBD1 (6 bases). The clonotype comes from an adult who received the AZD1222 COVID-19 vaccine. The sequences come from peripheral blood, collected 28 days after the second AZD1222 dose. CDR3 sequence: CASSPGGGNSGNTIYF. The CDR3 nucleotides are TGTGCCAGCAGCCCCGGGGGGGGCAACTCTGGAAACACCATATATTTT.